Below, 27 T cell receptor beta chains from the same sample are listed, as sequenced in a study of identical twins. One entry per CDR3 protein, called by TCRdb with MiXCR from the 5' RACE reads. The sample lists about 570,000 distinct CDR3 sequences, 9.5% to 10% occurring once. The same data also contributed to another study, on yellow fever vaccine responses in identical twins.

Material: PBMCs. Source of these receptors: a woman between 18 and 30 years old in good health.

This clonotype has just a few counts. The CDR3 nucleotides read TGCAGTGCTCCCCCTTTAGGGATAACAGATACGCAGTATTTT. Translated, it gives CSAPPLGITDTQYF. This chain joins TRBV20-1 and TRBJ2-3, with D unresolved. V lost 5 bases to trimming and J lost 3 bases, with 15 bases between them. CDR1 is DFQATT and CDR2 is SNEGSKA in the germline V gene (reference sequence). There are 14 residues in the CDR3.

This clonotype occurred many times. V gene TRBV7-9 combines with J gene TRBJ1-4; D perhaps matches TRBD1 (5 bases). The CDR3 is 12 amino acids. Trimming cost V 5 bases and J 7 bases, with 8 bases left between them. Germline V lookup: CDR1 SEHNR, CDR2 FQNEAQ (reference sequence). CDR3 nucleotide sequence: TGTGCCAGCAGCCCAAGGGGTGAAAAACTGTTTTTT. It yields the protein CASSPRGEKLFF.

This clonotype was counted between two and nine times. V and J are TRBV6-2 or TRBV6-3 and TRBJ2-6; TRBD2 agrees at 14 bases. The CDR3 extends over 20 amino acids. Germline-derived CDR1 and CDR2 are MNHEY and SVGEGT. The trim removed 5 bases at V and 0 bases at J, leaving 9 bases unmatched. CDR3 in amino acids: CASSPLLGLAGDSGANVLTF. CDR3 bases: TGTGCCAGCAGTCCTTTACTGGGACTAGCGGGGGACTCTGGGGCCAACGTCCTGACTTTC.

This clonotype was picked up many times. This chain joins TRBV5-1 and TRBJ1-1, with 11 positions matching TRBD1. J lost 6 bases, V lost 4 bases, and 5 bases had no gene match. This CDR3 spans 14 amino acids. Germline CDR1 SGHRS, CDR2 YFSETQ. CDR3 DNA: TGCGCCAGCAGCCCAGGACAGGGGGCGGCTGAAGCTTTCTTT. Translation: CASSPGQGAAEAFF.

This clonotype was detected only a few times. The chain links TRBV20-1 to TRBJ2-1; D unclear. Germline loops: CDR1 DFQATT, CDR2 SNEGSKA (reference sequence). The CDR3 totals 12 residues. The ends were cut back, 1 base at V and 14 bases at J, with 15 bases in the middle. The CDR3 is CSARANPGVKFF. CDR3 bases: TGCAGTGCTAGAGCCAACCCGGGCGTGAAGTTCTTC.

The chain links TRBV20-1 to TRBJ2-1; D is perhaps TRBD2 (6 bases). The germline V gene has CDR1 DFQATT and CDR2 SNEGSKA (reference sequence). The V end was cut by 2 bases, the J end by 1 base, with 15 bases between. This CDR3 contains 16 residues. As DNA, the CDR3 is TGCAGTGCTAGAACCGTCGGCGGGGTTTCCTACAATGAGCAGTTCTTC. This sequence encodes CSARTVGGVSYNEQFF.

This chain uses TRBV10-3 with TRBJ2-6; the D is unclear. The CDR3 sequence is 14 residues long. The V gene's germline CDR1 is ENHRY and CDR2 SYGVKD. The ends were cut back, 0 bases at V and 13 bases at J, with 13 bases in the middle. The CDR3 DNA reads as TGTGCCATCAGTGAGTCGATGGGCCCCTTAGTCCTGACTTTC. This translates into CAISESMGPLVLTF.

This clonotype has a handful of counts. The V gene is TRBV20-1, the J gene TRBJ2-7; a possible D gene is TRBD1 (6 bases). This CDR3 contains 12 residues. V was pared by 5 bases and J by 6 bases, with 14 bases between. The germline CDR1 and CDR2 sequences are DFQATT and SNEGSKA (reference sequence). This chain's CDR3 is CSASSLGGEQYF. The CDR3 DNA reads TGCAGTGCTTCTTCTCTAGGGGGCGAGCAGTACTTC.

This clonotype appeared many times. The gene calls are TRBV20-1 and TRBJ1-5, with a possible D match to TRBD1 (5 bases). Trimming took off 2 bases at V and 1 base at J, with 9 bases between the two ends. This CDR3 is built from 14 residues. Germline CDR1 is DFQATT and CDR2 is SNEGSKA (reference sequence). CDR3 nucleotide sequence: TGCAGTGCTAGACGCGCAGGGAGCAATCAGCCCCAGCATTTT. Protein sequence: CSARRAGSNQPQHF.

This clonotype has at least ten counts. Written as DNA, the CDR3 is TGCGCCAGCAGCCAAGATAACGTTCTAGCGGGAGGAATCGGGGCCAACGTCCTGACTTTC. Protein sequence: CASSQDNVLAGGIGANVLTF. The rearrangement uses TRBV4-3 and TRBJ2-6; 11 positions agree with TRBD2. V lost 0 bases and J lost 4; bases outside the gene matches: 11. The CDR3 contains 20 residues. Germline V gives CDR1 LGHNA, CDR2 YSLEER.

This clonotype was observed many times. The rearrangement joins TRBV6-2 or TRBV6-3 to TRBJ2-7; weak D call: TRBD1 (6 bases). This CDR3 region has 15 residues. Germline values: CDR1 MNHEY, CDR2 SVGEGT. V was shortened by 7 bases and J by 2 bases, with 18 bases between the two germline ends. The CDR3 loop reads CASNPPQDRTYEQYF. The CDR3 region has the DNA TGTGCCAGCAACCCACCACAGGACAGAACCTACGAGCAGTACTTC.

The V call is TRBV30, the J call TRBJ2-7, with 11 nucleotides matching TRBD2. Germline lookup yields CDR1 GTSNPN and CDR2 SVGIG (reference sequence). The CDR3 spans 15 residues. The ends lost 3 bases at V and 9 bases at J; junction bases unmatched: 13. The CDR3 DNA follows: TGTGCCTGGAGGGACCATAGCGGGAGGGCCGTCGCGCAGTACTTC. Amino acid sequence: CAWRDHSGRAVAQYF.

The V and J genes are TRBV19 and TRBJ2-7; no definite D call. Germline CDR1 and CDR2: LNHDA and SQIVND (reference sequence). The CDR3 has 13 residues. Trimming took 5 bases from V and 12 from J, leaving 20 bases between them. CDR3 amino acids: CASSSPDRQKVYF. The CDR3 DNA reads TGTGCCAGTAGTTCTCCGGACCGCCAAAAGGTGTACTTC.

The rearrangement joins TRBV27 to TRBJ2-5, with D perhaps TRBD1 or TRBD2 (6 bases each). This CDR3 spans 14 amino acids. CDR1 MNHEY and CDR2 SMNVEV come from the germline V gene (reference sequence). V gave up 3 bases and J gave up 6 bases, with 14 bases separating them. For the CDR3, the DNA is TGTGCCAGCAGTTTCGGGGGCGGACCCCAGACCCAGTACTTC. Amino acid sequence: CASSFGGGPQTQYF.

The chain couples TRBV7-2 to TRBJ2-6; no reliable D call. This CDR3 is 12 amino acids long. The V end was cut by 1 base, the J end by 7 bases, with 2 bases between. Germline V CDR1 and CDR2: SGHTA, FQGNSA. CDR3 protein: CASSLGANVLTF. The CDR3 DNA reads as TGTGCCAGCAGCTTAGGAGCCAACGTCCTGACTTTC.

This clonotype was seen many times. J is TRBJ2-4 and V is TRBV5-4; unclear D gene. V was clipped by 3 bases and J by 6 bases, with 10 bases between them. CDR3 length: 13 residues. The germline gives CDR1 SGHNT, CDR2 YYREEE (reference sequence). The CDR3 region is CASSYPGRNIQYF. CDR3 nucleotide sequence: TGTGCCAGCAGCTATCCCGGCCGAAACATTCAGTACTTC. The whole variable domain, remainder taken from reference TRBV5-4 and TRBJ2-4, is ETGVTQSPTHLIKTRGQQVTLRCSSQSGHNTVSWYQQALGQGPQFIFQYYREEENGRGNFPPRFSGLQFPNYSSELNVNALELDDSALYLCASSYPGRNIQYFGAGTRLSVL.

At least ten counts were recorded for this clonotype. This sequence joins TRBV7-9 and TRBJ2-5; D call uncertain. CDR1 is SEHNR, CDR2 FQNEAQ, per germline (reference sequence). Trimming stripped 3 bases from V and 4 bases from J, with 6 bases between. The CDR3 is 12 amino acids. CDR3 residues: CASSFLRETQYF. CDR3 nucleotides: TGTGCCAGCAGCTTCCTTCGAGAGACCCAGTACTTC.

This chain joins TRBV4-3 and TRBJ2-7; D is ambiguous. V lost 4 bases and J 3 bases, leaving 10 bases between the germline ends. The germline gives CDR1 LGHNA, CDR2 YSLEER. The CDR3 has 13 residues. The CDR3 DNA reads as TGCGCCAGCAGCCGTACTGGCTACTACGAGCAGTACTTC. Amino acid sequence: CASSRTGYYEQYF.

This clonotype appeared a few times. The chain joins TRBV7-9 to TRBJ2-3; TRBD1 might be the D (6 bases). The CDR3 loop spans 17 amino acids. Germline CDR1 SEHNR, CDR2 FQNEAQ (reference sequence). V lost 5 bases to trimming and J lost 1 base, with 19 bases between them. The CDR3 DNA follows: TGTGCCAGCAGCCCCATCCCGACAGGACGAGGCACAGATACGCAGTATTTT. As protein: CASSPIPTGRGTDTQYF.

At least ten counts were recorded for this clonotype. Written as DNA, the CDR3 is TGTGCCAGCAGTTCCAGACGGGGTGGCTACACCTTC. Protein: CASSSRRGGYTF. V gene TRBV12-3 or TRBV12-4 combines with J gene TRBJ1-2, with unresolved D. CDR3 length: 12 amino acids. Trimming took off 4 bases at V and 7 bases at J, with 10 bases between the two ends.

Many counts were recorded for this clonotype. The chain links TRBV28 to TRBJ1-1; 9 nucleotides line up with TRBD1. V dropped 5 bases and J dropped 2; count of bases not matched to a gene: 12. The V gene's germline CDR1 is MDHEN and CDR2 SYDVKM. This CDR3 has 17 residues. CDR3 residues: CASSPLTGQGSNTEAFF. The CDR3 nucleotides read TGTGCCAGCAGTCCCTTAACGGGACAGGGTTCCAACACTGAAGCTTTCTTT.

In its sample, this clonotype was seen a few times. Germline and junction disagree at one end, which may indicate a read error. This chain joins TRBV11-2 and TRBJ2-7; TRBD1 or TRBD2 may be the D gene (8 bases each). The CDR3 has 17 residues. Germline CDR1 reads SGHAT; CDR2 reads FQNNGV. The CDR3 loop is CASSSAGGQGAFYEQYF. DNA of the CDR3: TGTGCCAGCAGCTCGGCGGGAGGCCAGGGGGCTTTCTACGAGCAGTACTTT.

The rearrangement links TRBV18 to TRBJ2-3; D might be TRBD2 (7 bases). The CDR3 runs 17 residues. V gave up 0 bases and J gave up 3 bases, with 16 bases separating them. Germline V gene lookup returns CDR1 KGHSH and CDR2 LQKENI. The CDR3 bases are TGTGCCAGCTCACCACCGGGGGCAGCGGGGAATACAGATACGCAGTATTTT. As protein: CASSPPGAAGNTDTQYF.

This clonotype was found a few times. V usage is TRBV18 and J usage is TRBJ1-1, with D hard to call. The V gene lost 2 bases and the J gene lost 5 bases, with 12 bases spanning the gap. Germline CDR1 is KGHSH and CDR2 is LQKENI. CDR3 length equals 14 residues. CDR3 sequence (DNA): TGTGCCAGCTCACCAATGGTTCTCGGTACTGAAGCTTTCTTT. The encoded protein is CASSPMVLGTEAFF.

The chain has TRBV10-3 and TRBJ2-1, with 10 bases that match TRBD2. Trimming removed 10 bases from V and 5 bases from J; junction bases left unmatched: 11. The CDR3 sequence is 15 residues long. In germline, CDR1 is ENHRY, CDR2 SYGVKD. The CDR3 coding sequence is TGTGCCACAAGACCCGGGACTAGCGAGAACAATGAGCAGTTCTTC. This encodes CATRPGTSENNEQFF.

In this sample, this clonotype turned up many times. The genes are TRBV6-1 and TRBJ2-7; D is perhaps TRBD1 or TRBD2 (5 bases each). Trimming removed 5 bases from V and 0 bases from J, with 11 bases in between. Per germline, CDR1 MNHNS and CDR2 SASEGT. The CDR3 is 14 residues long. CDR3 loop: CASSREGSSYEQYF. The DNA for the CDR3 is TGTGCCAGCAGTCGTGAGGGGAGCTCCTACGAGCAGTACTTC.

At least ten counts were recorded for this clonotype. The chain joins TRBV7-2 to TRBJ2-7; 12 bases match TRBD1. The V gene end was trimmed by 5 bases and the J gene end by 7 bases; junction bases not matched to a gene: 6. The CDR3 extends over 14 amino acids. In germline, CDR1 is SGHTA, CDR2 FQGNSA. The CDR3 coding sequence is TGTGCCAGCAGCACCGGGACAGGGGGCGTTGAGCAGTACTTC. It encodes CASSTGTGGVEQYF.